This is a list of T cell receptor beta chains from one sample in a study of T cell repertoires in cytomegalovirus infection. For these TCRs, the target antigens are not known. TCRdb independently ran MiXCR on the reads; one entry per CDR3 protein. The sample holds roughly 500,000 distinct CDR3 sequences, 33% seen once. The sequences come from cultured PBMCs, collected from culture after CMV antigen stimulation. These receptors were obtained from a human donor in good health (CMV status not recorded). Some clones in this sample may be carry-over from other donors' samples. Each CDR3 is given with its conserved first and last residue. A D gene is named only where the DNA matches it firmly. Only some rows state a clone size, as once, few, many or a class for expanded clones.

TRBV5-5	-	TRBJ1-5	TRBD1	CASSLGQGKQPQHF	TGTGCCAGCAGCCTGGGACAGGGGAAGCAGCCCCAGCATTTT
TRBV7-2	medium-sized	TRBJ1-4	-	CASSLFGGLSEKLFF	TGTGCCAGCAGCTTATTCGGGGGATTAAGTGAAAAACTGTTTTTT
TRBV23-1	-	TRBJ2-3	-	CASPRPGGFFTDTQYF	TGCGCCAGCCCAAGGCCAGGGGGGTTTTTCACAGATACGCAGTATTTT
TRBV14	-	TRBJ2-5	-	CASSQATPMRGGETQYF	TGTGCCAGCAGCCAGGCGACCCCCATGCGTGGGGGAGAGACCCAGTACTTC
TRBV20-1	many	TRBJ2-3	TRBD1	CSARDQGVAGTQYF	TGCAGTGCTAGAGATCAGGGGGTGGCAGGGACGCAGTATTTT
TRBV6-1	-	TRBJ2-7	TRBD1	CASSAGTGVLYEQYF	TGTGCCAGCAGTGCCGGGACAGGGGTTCTATACGAGCAGTACTTC
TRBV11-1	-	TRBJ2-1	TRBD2	CASSLGPGSGTSYNEQFF	TGTGCCAGCAGCTTAGGCCCAGGTAGCGGGACCTCCTACAATGAGCAGTTCTTC
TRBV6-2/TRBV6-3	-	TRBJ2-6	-	CASSPIGTLTGANVLTF	TGTGCCAGCAGTCCAATCGGAACCTTAACTGGGGCCAACGTCCTGACTTTC
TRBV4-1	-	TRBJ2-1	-	CASSQERGEQNEQFF	TGCGCCAGCAGCCAAGAGCGAGGGGAGCAAAATGAGCAGTTCTTC
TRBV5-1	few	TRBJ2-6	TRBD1	CASSVGQGTSGANVLTF	TGCGCCAGCAGCGTGGGACAGGGGACCTCTGGGGCCAACGTCCTGACTTTC
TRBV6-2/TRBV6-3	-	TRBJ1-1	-	CASSYRDYTEAFF	TGTGCCAGCAGTTACAGGGACTACACTGAAGCTTTCTTT
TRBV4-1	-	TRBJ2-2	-	CASSQEWGTGELFF	TGCGCCAGCAGCCAAGAGTGGGGCACCGGGGAGCTGTTTTTT
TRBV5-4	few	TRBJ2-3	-	CASSPRQGPKTDTQYF	TGTGCCAGCAGCCCCCGCCAGGGGCCGAAAACAGATACGCAGTATTTT
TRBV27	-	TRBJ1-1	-	CASSWGARDTEAFF	TGTGCCAGCAGTTGGGGGGCTAGGGACACTGAAGCTTTCTTT
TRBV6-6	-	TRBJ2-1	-	CATRETAYNEQFF	TGTGCCACCCGGGAGACTGCCTACAATGAGCAGTTCTTC
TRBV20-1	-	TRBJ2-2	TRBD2	CSAPRVTSGNTGELFF	TGCAGTGCCCCTCGGGTGACTAGCGGGAACACCGGGGAGCTGTTTTTT
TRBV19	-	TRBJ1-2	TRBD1	CAAQGAGYGYTF	TGTGCCGCACAGGGGGCTGGCTATGGCTACACCTTC
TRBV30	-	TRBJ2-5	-	CAWSTGSEETQYF	TGTGCCTGGAGCACAGGGAGCGAAGAGACCCAGTACTTC
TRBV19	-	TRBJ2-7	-	CASSIQAGWLHEQYF	TGTGCCAGTAGTATTCAGGCGGGATGGCTCCACGAGCAGTACTTC
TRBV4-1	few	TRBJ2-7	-	CASSQGPNSYEQYF	TGCGCCAGCAGCCAAGGTCCTAACTCCTACGAGCAGTACTTC
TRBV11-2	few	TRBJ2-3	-	CASSQRAVTSDTQYF	TGTGCCAGCAGTCAGCGGGCAGTGACATCAGATACGCAGTATTTT
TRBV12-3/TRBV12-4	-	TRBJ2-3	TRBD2	CASSSRLAGNTDTQYF	TGTGCCAGCAGTTCCCGACTAGCGGGGAACACAGATACGCAGTATTTT
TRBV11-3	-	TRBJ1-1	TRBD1	CASSPRDRGMNTEAFF	TGTGCCAGCAGCCCCCGGGACAGGGGCATGAACACTGAAGCTTTCTTT
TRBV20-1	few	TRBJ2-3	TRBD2	CSARNPTSGRGIDTQYF	TGCAGTGCTAGGAACCCGACTAGCGGGAGAGGAATAGATACGCAGTATTTT
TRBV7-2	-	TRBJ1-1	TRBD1	CASSLTGGASEAFF	TGTGCCAGCAGCTTAACAGGGGGCGCGTCTGAAGCTTTCTTT
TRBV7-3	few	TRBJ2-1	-	CASSLSSGIDLTYSYNEQFF	TGTGCCAGCAGCCTCTCCTCGGGGATCGACCTGACATACTCCTACAATGAGCAGTTCTTC
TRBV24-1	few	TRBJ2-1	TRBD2	CATSDLTSGGNEQFF	TGTGCCACCAGTGATTTGACTAGCGGGGGCAATGAGCAGTTCTTC
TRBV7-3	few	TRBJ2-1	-	CASSSLGGSRVEQFF	TGTGCCAGCAGCTCATTGGGGGGTAGCAGGGTTGAGCAGTTCTTC
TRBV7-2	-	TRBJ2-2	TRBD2	CASSSSGLAGVTGELFF	TGTGCCAGCAGCTCCTCGGGACTAGCGGGAGTCACCGGGGAGCTGTTTTTT